This note documents a single T cell receptor (beta chain) sequence. Its antigen has not been determined. No base quality information exists; no much larger clone differs at one position. The time point label here, explained by the study, means: patch test 2, 6 weeks after DPC sensitization. In the paper's terms, the treatment or condition label means: therapeutic diphenylcyclopropenone sensitization with weekly scalp DPC. At every patch-test visit, the blood draw took place before the patch test was put on. Patients were considered eligible if aged 18 to 70, diagnosed with alopecia and deemed suitable for DPC therapy, and patients were excluded if pregnant. Unfractionated whole blood was collected in Tempus Blood RNA tubes, and total RNA was extracted from that blood. V is shortened by 1 base, J by 2 bases, and the region joining them spans 11 bases. CDR1 and CDR2 are read off the germline V gene (reference sequence) as DFQATT and SNEGSKA. The CDR3 holds 14 amino acids from the cysteine to the phenylalanine. The entry retains the CDR3 DNA only, 42 bases that are in frame from base 1.

The sample is drawn from a study of human T cells and chemical hapten exposure (dated by TCRdb to the early 2020s). General notes on the study: For sensitization, 2% DPC in acetone was applied to a roughly 2 cm by roughly 2 cm area of upper inner arm skin. Throughout the study period of 20 to 25 weeks, patients also received therapeutic DPC doses to the scalp every week. Patch testing was done on the upper back using Finn chambers containing 0.01% DPC, and results were scored after 6 days according to International Contact Dermatitis Research Group standards. The mostly female patient cohort included alopecia areata with under or over 50% scalp involvement, alopecia totalis and alopecia universalis. Libraries were pooled for sequencing, and per-sample TCR yields varied mainly because of small differences in library volumes within the pool. Peripheral blood TCR repertoire changes were tracked in vivo in alopecia patients during primary and secondary sensitization to the hapten diphenylcyclopropenone (DPC). Blood samples were taken from patients before sensitization (week 0) and then at 2, 6 and about 24 weeks after DPC sensitization. Blood for TCR sequencing was provided by twenty-nine alopecia patients at one to four time points (pre-sensitization, 2, 6 and 24 weeks). General study outcomes and caveats: A positive correlation was found between the number of PT1 expanded TCRs and patch test score, with significance reached at thresholds 8, 16 and 32 but not 4. Expanded TCRs formed significantly more large CDR3 similarity clusters than pre-sensitization or healthy control sets, consistent with antigen-driven responses. No change with DPC sensitization was found in the number of TCRs above 1 in 1000 frequency, and no evidence of global repertoire structure alterations was found. Repeated subsampling changed both the strength of the expansion versus patch-test correlation and the threshold at which the correlation became significant. Because every patient had alopecia, a presumed autoimmune disease, the patients' immune response might differ from that of healthy individuals.

The library was generated by RACE. The sample was run on a NextSeq 500. Library preparation attached unique molecular identifiers to individual cDNA molecules for quantitative, reproducible TCR counting. From each blood RNA sample, both TCR alpha and TCR beta chains were sequenced. In the source study's methods: The median number of TCRs per sample was roughly 100,000, ranging from about 23,224 to 750,000. V, J and CDR3 annotation of the TCR reads was carried out using the Decombinator software suite. To make PS versus PT1 abundance plots, every sample was subsampled to the same number of TCRs (28,000). TCRs were defined as expanded if absent before sensitization and observed at least eight times at the 2-week time point. TCRdb trimmed public reads at Q25 via fastp, called clones via MiXCR and kept in-frame beta chains. Each entry is one CDR3 protein sequence, shown with its most common DNA and genes. The V and J calls reflect TCRdb's pipeline rather than the authors' work. This sample gives a few hundred thousand distinct CDR3 sequences in total; about 6% of them show up just once. Clones ranked in the top ten supply about 6% of the sample.

The chain employs TRBV20-1 and TRBJ1-2; no D gene call is confident. The sample in question was whole blood, obtained in connection with sensitization to the hapten diphenylcyclopropenone (DPC). The receptor was isolated from a woman between 18 and 29 years old with alopecia areata. Some clones in this sample may be carry-over from other donors' samples. The DNA sequence is TGCAGTGCTAGAGCTGCCAGAACGAACTATGGCTACACCTTC. Translated, it reads CSARAARTNYGYTF.